The 28 T cell receptor beta chains in this list originate from one sample, sequenced in a study of blood T cells in healthy people across ages. Through a sample-barcoded 5' primer and a J-beta primer mix, a second PCR was run for roughly 6 to 11 cycles. MiXCR, applied by TCRdb to the 5' RACE reads, yields one record per CDR3 protein. The repertoire includes about a million distinct CDR3 sequences, 51% of them detected once, and over 20% sits in the top ten. The specimen sequenced was blood. Source of these receptors: a woman aged 55 to 70 in good health.

This clonotype was detected only a few times. V gene TRBV27 combines with J gene TRBJ2-7; 7 bases match TRBD2. Germline loops: CDR1 MNHEY, CDR2 SMNVEV (reference sequence). V lost 5 bases, J lost 2 bases, and 12 bases stayed unmatched. The CDR3 contains 16 residues. The CDR3: CASSPSSGIHTYEQYF. The CDR3 nucleotides are TGTGCCAGCAGTCCTTCAAGCGGGATCCATACCTACGAGCAGTACTTC.

A word on this clonotype: Given a much more abundant clone one base away, this may be a read error. This sequence joins TRBV4-1 and TRBJ2-5; 7 bases map to TRBD1. This CDR3 comprises 14 residues. In germline, CDR1 is MGHRA, CDR2 YSYEKL. Losses at the gene ends were 6 bases for V and 0 bases for J; bases not matched to a gene: 4. CDR3 DNA: TGCGCCAGCAGAAAGACAGGGCACCAAGAGACCCAGTACTTC. It specifies CASRKTGHQETQYF.

In this sample, this clonotype turned up a few times. The chain couples TRBV7-9 to TRBJ1-5; D is unresolved. CDR1 and CDR2 from the germline V gene are SEHNR and FQNEAQ (reference sequence). The length of the CDR3 is 12 residues. V was trimmed by 8 bases and J by 5 bases, leaving 10 bases between them. CDR3 DNA sequence: TGTGCCAGCGCGAGGGATTATCAGCCCCAGCATTTT. It codes for CASARDYQPQHF. The complete variable domain, with remaining parts taken from reference TRBV7-9 and TRBJ1-5, reads DTGVSQNPRHKITKRGQNVTFRCDPISEHNRLYWYRQTLGQGPEFLTYFQNEAQLEKSRLLSDRFSAERPKGSFSTLEIQRTEQGDSAMYLCASARDYQPQHFGDGTRLSIL.

The chain links TRBV20-1 to TRBJ1-1, with D tentatively TRBD1 (5 bases). CDR3 length: 15 residues. Trimming removed 3 bases from V and 0 bases from J, with 14 bases in between. Germline CDR1 is DFQATT and CDR2 is SNEGSKA (reference sequence). CDR3 in amino acids: CSARTATGLNTEAFF. The CDR3 region has the DNA TGCAGTGCTAGGACAGCCACTGGATTGAACACTGAAGCTTTCTTT.

In this sample, this clonotype turned up a few times. CDR3 sequence reads: CSATPGGTDTQYF. CDR3 coding DNA: TGCAGCGCTACCCCCGGCGGCACAGATACGCAGTATTTT. The gene calls are TRBV29-1 and TRBJ2-3; no clear D. CDR3 size: 13 residues. The germline V and J ends were trimmed by 7 bases and 1 base, with 12 bases remaining between them. Germline V gene data show CDR1 as SQVTM and CDR2 as ANQGSEA.

In this sample, this clonotype turned up a few times. The V call is TRBV25-1, the J call TRBJ1-2; D is possibly TRBD1 (5 bases). The germline V and J ends were trimmed by 6 bases and 2 bases, with 10 bases remaining between them. The CDR3 totals 13 residues. CDR1 and CDR2 from the germline V gene are MGHDK and SYGVNS. The CDR3 protein is CASRTPGNYGYTF. CDR3 DNA sequence: TGTGCCAGCAGAACACCAGGGAACTATGGCTACACCTTC.

The chain is built from TRBV29-1 and TRBJ2-4; D possibly matches TRBD1 or TRBD2 (5 bases each). The last part of the DNA fits TRBJ2-7 better; the J call may be wrong. The CDR3 runs to 12 residues. Germline CDR1 is SQVTM and CDR2 is ANQGSEA. The CDR3 nucleotides read TGCAGCGTCGGCCCTCCGGGACGCGAGCAGTACTTC. Translated: CSVGPPGREQYF.

V usage is TRBV7-6 and J usage is TRBJ2-3; no clear D gene. The V end was cut by 6 bases, the J end by 1 base, with 11 bases between. This CDR3 region has 14 residues. Germline values: CDR1 SGHVS, CDR2 FNYEAQ. The CDR3 reads CASRRILGTDTQYF. Here the CDR3 DNA reads TGTGCCAGCAGACGGATTCTTGGCACAGATACGCAGTATTTT. The full variable domain, its missing parts supplied by reference TRBV7-6 and TRBJ2-3, is GAGVSQSPRYKVTKRGQDVALRCDPISGHVSLYWYRQALGQGPEFLTYFNYEAQQDKSGLPNDRFSAERPEGSISTLTIQRTEQRDSAMYRCASRRILGTDTQYFGPGTRLTVL.

This clonotype was found a few times. This rearrangement joins TRBV3-1 to TRBJ2-5, with D unresolved. Near its end, the DNA agrees better with TRBJ2-7, so the J call may be wrong. The length of the CDR3 is 13 residues. CDR1 and CDR2 (germline): LGHDT, YNNKEL (reference sequence). The CDR3 sequence: CASRLSTFYEQYF. DNA of the CDR3: TGTGCCAGCAGACTTTCTACTTTCTACGAGCAGTACTTC.

The V call is TRBV10-2, the J call TRBJ2-3, with 7 bases identical to TRBD1. The CDR3 is 14 residues long. Germline V gene lookup returns CDR1 WSHSY and CDR2 SAAADI. V dropped 8 bases and J dropped 0; count of bases not matched to a gene: 5. CDR3 DNA: TGCGCCAGCCTCCGGGACAGAAGCACAGATACGCAGTATTTT. Protein sequence: CASLRDRSTDTQYF.

The rearrangement uses TRBV28 and TRBJ2-7; D ambiguous. CDR3 length: 11 residues. Trimming removed 6 bases at V and 4 bases at J, with 7 bases between. In germline, CDR1 is MDHEN, CDR2 SYDVKM. The CDR3, as DNA: TGTGCCAGCAGAGCTCAATACGAGCAGTACTTC. As protein: CASRAQYEQYF.

The chain is built from TRBV20-1 and TRBJ2-1; D gene uncertain. Germline values: CDR1 DFQATT, CDR2 SNEGSKA (reference sequence). The CDR3 extends over 14 amino acids. V lost 2 bases to trimming and J lost 4 bases, with 12 bases between them. CDR3 sequence reads: CSARTENSYNEQFF. CDR3 coding DNA: TGCAGTGCTAGAACAGAGAACTCTTACAATGAGCAGTTCTTC.

This clonotype has a handful of counts. V is TRBV4-1 and J is TRBJ1-6; D call uncertain. The CDR3 totals 15 residues. V gave up 0 bases and J gave up 9 bases, with 12 bases separating them. Per the germline V gene, CDR1 is MGHRA and CDR2 is YSYEKL. The CDR3 coding sequence is TGCGCCAGCAGCCAAGATTACCCTAATACTTCACCCCTCCACTTT. Its protein is CASSQDYPNTSPLHF.

This rearrangement joins TRBV12-3 or TRBV12-4 to TRBJ1-1; D is uncertain. This CDR3 comprises 14 residues. The V gene lost 5 bases and the J gene lost 2 bases, with 12 bases spanning the gap. The DNA of the CDR3 is TGTGCCAGCAGTCCCTCTTCGGTAAACACTGAAGCTTTCTTT. Translation gives CASSPSSVNTEAFF.

The chain joins TRBV20-1 to TRBJ1-6, with D perhaps matching TRBD1 (5 bases). Trimming stripped 3 bases from V and 8 bases from J, with 14 bases between. The CDR3 covers 14 residues. From germline, CDR1 is DFQATT and CDR2 SNEGSKA (reference sequence). As DNA, the CDR3 is TGCAGTGCTAGCCTCCAGCGGGGGTATTCACCCCTCCACTTT. Its translation: CSASLQRGYSPLHF.

The chain links TRBV28 to TRBJ2-3, with D tentatively TRBD1 (5 bases). Germline CDR1 reads MDHEN; CDR2 reads SYDVKM. This CDR3 is built from 15 residues. V gave up 7 bases and J gave up 0 bases, with 14 bases separating them. CDR3 coding DNA: TGTGCCAGCACTCCTGGGGCACTAAGCACAGATACGCAGTATTTT. Amino acid sequence: CASTPGALSTDTQYF.

In its sample, this clonotype was seen a few times. This chain joins TRBV9 and TRBJ2-4, with 9 positions matching TRBD2. The CDR3 is made up of 18 amino acids. Germline V gene lookup returns CDR1 SGDLS and CDR2 YYNGEE. Trimming removed 4 bases from V and 6 bases from J; junction bases left unmatched: 17. In nucleotides, the CDR3 is TGTGCCAGCAGCCCCCGAGGTAGCGGGGGCTGGTATGGAAACATTCAGTACTTC. Amino acid sequence: CASSPRGSGGWYGNIQYF.

This clonotype was seen a few times. This sequence joins TRBV29-1 and TRBJ1-2, with D hard to call. Germline CDR1 reads SQVTM; CDR2 reads ANQGSEA. CDR3 length: 13 residues. V was cut by 4 bases and J by 0 bases, with 9 bases left in between. Written as DNA, the CDR3 is TGCAGCGTTGTAAGCGGAGCTAACTATGGCTACACCTTC. Its translation is CSVVSGANYGYTF. The complete variable domain, with remaining parts taken from reference TRBV29-1 and TRBJ1-2, reads SAVISQKPSRDICQRGTSLTIQCQVDSQVTMMFWYRQQPGQSLTLIATANQGSEATYESGFVIDKFPISRPNLTFSTLTVSNMSPEDSSIYLCSVVSGANYGYTFGSGTRLTVV.

This clonotype turned up a few times. The chain employs TRBV20-1 and TRBJ2-7; D might be TRBD1 or TRBD2, each matching 5 bases. CDR1 is DFQATT and CDR2 is SNEGSKA in the germline V gene (reference sequence). This CDR3 spans 14 amino acids. Trimming shortened V by 3 bases and J by 5 bases, and 17 bases separated the two germline ends. Here the CDR3 reads CSARRGGNRDEQYF. CDR3 nucleotide sequence: TGCAGTGCTAGGAGGGGTGGAAATCGGGACGAGCAGTACTTC.

This sequence joins TRBV2 and TRBJ2-1; tentatively, D is TRBD2 (7 bases). Germline V lookup: CDR1 SNHLY, CDR2 FYNNEI. V shed 3 bases and J shed 0 bases, with 18 bases lying between them. The CDR3 length is 18 residues. The CDR3 region has the DNA TGTGCCAGCAGTGATGAGGGCGGGGGCCGGAGCTCCTACAATGAGCAGTTCTTC. Its translation: CASSDEGGGRSSYNEQFF.

A few counts support this clonotype. The rearrangement links TRBV4-1 to TRBJ2-7, with 12 bases matching TRBD2. This CDR3 comprises 15 residues. In germline, CDR1 is MGHRA, CDR2 YSYEKL. V trimming: 2 bases; J trimming: 6 bases; junction bases outside the gene matches: 5. As DNA, the CDR3 is TGCGCCAGCAGCCAACTAGCGGGAGGGGCCGGCGAGCAGTACTTC. Translating gives CASSQLAGGAGEQYF.

The genes are TRBV12-3 or TRBV12-4 and TRBJ1-4; no clear D gene. V dropped 5 bases and J dropped 14 bases, with 15 bases sitting between them. This CDR3 contains 12 residues. DNA for the CDR3: TGTGCCAGCAGTCTAACTTTAACGGTTCTGTTTTTT. It is translated as CASSLTLTVLFF.

The chain uses TRBV12-3 or TRBV12-4 and TRBJ2-2; no reliable D call. CDR3 size: 14 residues. V was shortened by 8 bases and J by 4 bases, with 14 bases between the two germline ends. The CDR3 region is CASLPSLGTGELFF. The DNA for the CDR3 is TGTGCCAGCCTCCCCTCCTTGGGCACCGGGGAGCTGTTTTTT.

The rearrangement uses TRBV12-3 or TRBV12-4 and TRBJ2-2, with a possible D match to TRBD2 (5 bases). CDR3 size: 16 residues. Trimming shortened V by 6 bases and J by 7 bases, and 21 bases separated the two germline ends. CDR3 coding DNA: TGTGCCAGCAGGCCCAAGTTATTCGAGGGAAACGGGGAGCTGTTTTTT. The encoded protein is CASRPKLFEGNGELFF.

The chain carries TRBV29-1 and TRBJ2-1, with TRBD1 matching 7 bases. This CDR3 is built from 12 residues. V gave up 7 bases and J gave up 7 bases; unmatched junction bases: 7. Germline values: CDR1 SQVTM, CDR2 ANQGSEA. In nucleotides, the CDR3 is TGCAGCGCTAAAACAGGGGTTAATGAGCAGTTCTTC. Amino acids: CSAKTGVNEQFF.

The gene calls are TRBV29-1 and TRBJ2-5; 7 bases line up with TRBD2. The DNA end favors TRBJ2-7, so the J call may be wrong. The V gene's germline CDR1 is SQVTM and CDR2 ANQGSEA. The CDR3 is 18 amino acids. CDR3: CSVVGARVTGLELGEQYF. The DNA of the CDR3 is TGCAGCGTTGTAGGGGCCAGGGTTACAGGACTAGAGCTTGGCGAGCAGTACTTC.

The CDR3 spells CASSTATGDGYTF. DNA for the CDR3: TGCGCCAGCAGCACCGCCACAGGGGACGGCTACACCTTC. The V gene is TRBV5-1, the J gene TRBJ1-2; 7 bases are a match to TRBD1. V was pared by 4 bases and J by 8 bases, with 8 bases of the junction left unmatched. CDR1 and CDR2 from the germline V gene are SGHRS and YFSETQ. The CDR3 is 13 residues long.

This rearrangement joins TRBV20-1 to TRBJ2-7, with D perhaps assigned TRBD1 or TRBD2 (5 bases each). Germline-derived CDR1 and CDR2 are DFQATT and SNEGSKA (reference sequence). Trimming cost V 0 bases and J 6 bases, with 18 bases left between them. The CDR3 is 15 residues long. The chain's CDR3 is CSARDRGFTGCEQYF. The CDR3 coding sequence is TGCAGTGCTAGAGATAGGGGATTTACGGGGTGCGAGCAGTACTTC.